Listed below are T cell receptor beta chains from one sample, sequenced in a study of T cell responses to AZD1222 COVID-19 vaccine. Clones were read by immunoSEQ multiplex PCR, and TCRdb kept only the in-frame ones, dropping some. The sample yields about 140,000 clones, about nine tenths seen once. The input for sequencing was peripheral blood, taken on day 0 of AZD1222 vaccination. The source is an adult in good health. The CDR3 runs from the conserved cysteine through the conserved F or W. D genes are given only for firm matches. The size of a clone is reported for some rows only, either as once, few or many, or as a class for expanded clones.

d_gene | j_gene | v_gene | abundance | CDR3nt | CDR3aa
- | TRBJ2-5 | TRBV3-1/TRBV3-2 | - | TGTGCCAGCATAGGAGCGACTGCCCTCTACTTC | CASIGATALYF
TRBD2 | TRBJ2-7 | TRBV27 | - | TGTGCCAGCAGTTCCGCCGGGACTAATACCTACGAGCAGTACTTC | CASSSAGTNTYEQYF
TRBD1 | TRBJ1-4 | TRBV7-9 | - | TGTGCCAGCAGCTTACCGGGACAGGGAGACTCAACTAATGAAAAACTGTTTTTT | CASSLPGQGDSTNEKLFF
TRBD2 | TRBJ2-3 | TRBV24-1 | - | TGTGCCACCAGTGATTTGGCGGGGGCAGATACGCAGTATTTT | CATSDLAGADTQYF
- | TRBJ2-7 | TRBV19 | - | TGTGCCAGTAGTATCCGTGGGTGGGACTCCTACGAGCAGTACTTC | CASSIRGWDSYEQYF
TRBD1 | TRBJ2-3 | TRBV10-3 | - | TGTGCCATCAGTTACCGGGACAGGCCTTGGGTAAGCACAGATACGCAGTATTTT | CAISYRDRPWVSTDTQYF
- | TRBJ2-7 | TRBV5-1 | - | TGCGCCAGCAGCTCCAGGAATCCCTACGAGCAGTACTTC | CASSSRNPYEQYF
- | TRBJ2-1 | TRBV4-3 | - | TGCGCCAGCAGCCAAGACGTAGGGGCTAGGTCCTACAATGAGCAGTTCTTC | CASSQDVGARSYNEQFF
- | TRBJ1-5 | TRBV7-8 | - | TGTGCCAGCAGCTTAGATAGAGCTAGCAATCAGCCCCAGCATTTT | CASSLDRASNQPQHF
TRBD2 | TRBJ2-1 | TRBV4-1 | - | TGCGCCAGCAGCCAGGGCCGTCGGGGCGGGAGGTACAATGAGCAGTTCTTC | CASSQGRRGGRYNEQFF
TRBD1 | TRBJ1-5 | TRBV2 | - | TGTGCCAGCACCGGGGACAGCTATAGCAATCAGCCCCAGCATTTT | CASTGDSYSNQPQHF
- | TRBJ1-5 | TRBV6-2/TRBV6-3 | - | TGTGCCAGCAGTTACTCGGGGGAGAATCAGCCCCAGCATTTT | CASSYSGENQPQHF
- | TRBJ2-2 | TRBV7-2 | - | TGTGCCAGCAGCTTAACTCTCCGAATGAACACCGGGGAGCTGTTTTTT | CASSLTLRMNTGELFF
- | TRBJ1-6 | TRBV20-1 | once | TGCAGTGCTAGTGGCCAATTGAATTCACCCCTCCACTTT | CSASGQLNSPLHF
- | TRBJ1-2 | TRBV28 | - | - | CASSSSGQGAANYGYTF
- | TRBJ2-7 | TRBV2 | - | TGTGCCAGCGAAGGGGCAGGGATAATCTACGAGCAGTACTTC | CASEGAGIIYEQYF
TRBD2 | TRBJ2-3 | TRBV18 | - | TGTGCCAGCTCACCAGGGACTAGTCAAGATACGCAGTATTTT | CASSPGTSQDTQYF
TRBD1 | TRBJ1-5 | TRBV7-8 | - | TGTGCCAGCAGCGGCCGCCGGGACAGGTCCAATCAGCCCCAGCATTTT | CASSGRRDRSNQPQHF
- | TRBJ1-4 | TRBV6-4 | - | TGTGCCAGCAGAGCCCATATGGCTAATGAAAAACTGTTTTTT | CASRAHMANEKLFF
- | TRBJ1-4 | TRBV13 | - | TGTGCCAGCAGGGGCAGGGCCTCAAGTCCAACTAATGAAAAACTGTTTTTT | CASRGRASSPTNEKLFF
TRBD1 | TRBJ1-1 | TRBV7-9 | - | TGTGCCAGCAGCGCGTCCAGACAGGGGGCGGACACTGAAGCTTTCTTT | CASSASRQGADTEAFF
- | TRBJ2-2 | TRBV7-2 | - | TGTGCCAGCAGCTTATTCCAGGGCACCGGGGAGCTGTTTTTT | CASSLFQGTGELFF
TRBD1 | TRBJ2-7 | TRBV5-1 | - | TGCGCCAGCAGCTTAGGGACAGCGACCTACGAGCAGTACTTC | CASSLGTATYEQYF
- | TRBJ1-2 | TRBV19 | - | TGTGCCAGTAGTATGTGGGGAGGCATGCCCAACTATGGCTACACCTTC | CASSMWGGMPNYGYTF
TRBD1 | TRBJ1-4 | TRBV4-1 | once | TGCGCCAGCAGCCAAGATAAGGCCCCAGGGGGGCGGGAAAAACTGTTTTTT | CASSQDKAPGGREKLFF
TRBD2 | TRBJ2-2 | TRBV7-3 | - | TGTGCCAGCAGCAAGGGACTAGCGGGAGGGACCGGGGAGCTGTTTTTT | CASSKGLAGGTGELFF
- | TRBJ2-7 | TRBV7-9 | many | TGTGCCAGCAGCTCTAGCGCCGAGCAGTACTTC | CASSSSAEQYF
- | TRBJ2-7 | TRBV21-1 | - | TGTGCCAGCAGCAAAGAGCGCACAGGACCCCGAACGTACTTC | CASSKERTGPRTYF
TRBD2 | TRBJ2-5 | TRBV7-2 | few | TGTGCCAGCAGCTTGGGGCGGGGGGGCCCAGAGACCCAGTACTTC | CASSLGRGGPETQYF
TRBD2 | TRBJ2-3 | TRBV30 | - | TGTGCCTGGAGCGGGACTAGCGGGAAAAGAGATACGCAGTATTTT | CAWSGTSGKRDTQYF
- | TRBJ1-2 | TRBV9 | - | TGTGCCAGCAGCGTAGGCAAATCCCATGGCTACACCTTC | CASSVGKSHGYTF
TRBD2 | TRBJ2-3 | TRBV19 | - | TGTGCCAGTACCATTGCAATGGCTAGCGGGGGCCATACGCAGTATTTT | CASTIAMASGGHTQYF
- | TRBJ2-7 | TRBV13 | - | TGTGCCAGCAGCTTAACCACGGACCCGAAAGGCCACGAGCAGTACTTC | CASSLTTDPKGHEQYF
TRBD2 | TRBJ2-1 | TRBV9 | - | TGTGCCAGCAGCGTAGTTGGGGGGGGAAAGCAGTTCTTC | CASSVVGGGKQFF
- | TRBJ1-1 | TRBV6-1 | - | TGTGCCAGCAACTTGATCTTGAACACTGAAGCTTTCTTT | CASNLILNTEAFF
- | TRBJ2-1 | TRBV6-5 | - | TGTGCCAGCAGCCGGGACCGGGGGAATGAGCAGTTCTTC | CASSRDRGNEQFF
TRBD1 | TRBJ1-6 | TRBV15 | few | TGTGCCACCAGCGCCACGACAGGGGATAATTCACCCCTCCACTTT | CATSATTGDNSPLHF
- | TRBJ2-5 | TRBV7-9 | - | TGTGCCAGCAGCTTAGATGGGGGACCCCAGGGGACCCAGTACTTC | CASSLDGGPQGTQYF
- | TRBJ2-6 | TRBV7-9 | - | TGTGCCAGCAGCTCGGGACCCGGGGCCAACGTCCTGACTTTC | CASSSGPGANVLTF
- | TRBJ2-3 | TRBV5-1 | - | TGCGCCAGCAGGGGCAGGGGCGGCACAGATACGCAGTATTTT | CASRGRGGTDTQYF
- | TRBJ1-6 | TRBV19 | - | TGTGCCAGTAGTATACCGCGGGATAATTCACCCCTCCACTTT | CASSIPRDNSPLHF
- | TRBJ1-4 | TRBV30 | - | TGTGCCTGGAGCGAAACAGACAGCCACTTTGCAACTAATGAAAAACTGTTTTTT | CAWSETDSHFATNEKLFF
- | TRBJ2-5 | TRBV5-4 | - | TGTGCCAGCAGCTTGGCCCCATACCAAGAGACCCAGTACTTC | CASSLAPYQETQYF